The 30 T cell receptor beta chains listed next were all sequenced from one sample in a study of T cells in Graves' hyperthyroidism and ophthalmopathy. From RNA transcripts, TCR beta CDR3 regions were amplified. The HTBI primer set drove a first-round RT-PCR of the TCR CDR3. TCRdb passed the multiplex PCR reads through MiXCR, listing each CDR3 protein once. The sample has about 580,000 distinct CDR3 sequences, roughly 50% seen once. Material for sequencing was peripheral blood or thyroid tissue (not recorded which). Receptor source: a woman under 30 with Graves' hyperthyroidism.

This clonotype was counted at least ten times. J is TRBJ2-7 and V is TRBV20-1, with D possibly TRBD2 on 5 matching bases. The V gene's germline CDR1 is DFQATT and CDR2 SNEGSKA (reference sequence). This CDR3 has 13 residues. V shed 3 bases and J shed 1 base, with 10 bases lying between them. The CDR3 sequence: CSASGESSYEQYF. The CDR3 DNA reads TGCAGTGCTAGCGGGGAATCTTCCTACGAGCAGTACTTC.

Sample share makes this clonotype medium-sized. The chain combines TRBV7-9 with TRBJ2-6; no firm D call. The CDR3 runs to 15 residues. CDR1 and CDR2 (germline): SEHNR, FQNEAQ (reference sequence). The V end was cut by 5 bases, the J end by 4 bases, with 12 bases between. CDR3 sequence reads: CASSPPVDGANVLTF. The CDR3 nucleotides read TGTGCCAGCAGCCCTCCGGTTGACGGGGCCAACGTCCTGACTTTC.

V is TRBV24-1 and J is TRBJ1-2; 9 positions match TRBD1. J lost 8 bases, V lost 3 bases, and 6 bases had no gene match. CDR3 length: 14 residues. Germline CDR1 is KGHDR and CDR2 is SFDVKD. The CDR3 region is CATSDADRGVGYTF. The DNA of the CDR3 is TGTGCCACCAGTGATGCGGACAGGGGTGTAGGCTACACCTTC.

With regard to this clonotype: At one of its ends the junction is not consistent with the germline gene, which may arise from a read error. The chain joins TRBV30 to TRBJ2-2; 7 bases agree with TRBD1. Germline-derived CDR1 and CDR2 are GTSNPN and SVGIG (reference sequence). This CDR3 spans 15 amino acids. This chain's CDR3 is CAWSGGTENTGKLFF. The DNA for the CDR3 is TGTGCCTGGAGTGGGGGGACAGAAAACACCGGGAAGCTGTTTTTT.

Regarding this clonotype: Relative to the germline gene, one junction end is altered; a read error may explain this. The CDR3 protein is CASSFGRANTEAF. Here the CDR3 DNA reads TGTGCCAGCAGCTTTGGGCGGGCGAACACTGAAGCTTTC. The V call is TRBV7-2, the J call TRBJ2-6, with D tentatively TRBD2 (5 bases). The CDR3 has 13 residues. In germline, CDR1 is SGHTA, CDR2 FQGNSA.

This clonotype turned up a few times. The V and J genes are TRBV24-1 and TRBJ1-5, with 8 bases identical to TRBD1. The J segment lost 5 bases and the V segment lost 5 bases, leaving 7 bases of the junction unmatched. Germline V gene data show CDR1 as KGHDR and CDR2 as SFDVKD. CDR3 length: 15 amino acids. For the CDR3, the DNA is TGTGCCACCAGTGCCCACGGACAGGGAGATCAGCCCCAGCATTTT. This encodes CATSAHGQGDQPQHF.

The chain joins TRBV20-1 to TRBJ2-5, with D maybe TRBD2 (5 bases). The V gene lost 0 bases and the J gene lost 10 bases, with 12 bases spanning the gap. This CDR3 region has 12 residues. The germline V gene encodes CDR1 DFQATT and CDR2 SNEGSKA (reference sequence). In DNA, the CDR3 is TGCAGTGCTAGAGAGGCGGGCAGAGTCCAGTACTTC. Translation: CSAREAGRVQYF.

Turning to this clonotype: Its ends do not fully match the called genes, so a read error is possible. The chain joins TRBV20-1 to TRBJ1-4, with TRBD1 as a possible D gene (5 bases). The germline CDR1 and CDR2 sequences are DFQATT and SNEGSKA (reference sequence). This CDR3 has 14 amino acids. The CDR3 here is CSASRVAGSEKLFF. The CDR3 DNA is TGCAGTGCTAGCAGGGTGGCAGGTAGTGAAAAACTGTTCTTT.

A word on this clonotype: Relative to the germline gene, one junction end is altered; a read error may explain this. This chain uses TRBV7-3 with TRBJ2-5; TRBD2 might be the D (5 bases). The V gene's germline CDR1 is SGHTA and CDR2 FQGTGA. The CDR3 is made up of 13 amino acids. DNA for the CDR3: TGTGCCAGGAGCTTAACCGGAGGAGAGACCCAGTACTTC. It yields the protein CARSLTGGETQYF.

At least ten counts were recorded for this clonotype. The chain uses TRBV14 and TRBJ2-5; TRBD2 might be the D (5 bases). Deletions cut 0 bases from V and 4 bases from J, with 9 bases between. The CDR3 runs 14 residues. Per the germline V gene, CDR1 is SGHDN and CDR2 is FVKESK. CDR3 protein: CASSQDVGIETQYF. CDR3 DNA: TGTGCCAGCAGCCAAGATGTCGGGATAGAGACCCAGTACTTC.

This clonotype was seen at least ten times. The chain links TRBV25-1 to TRBJ2-7, with a tentative D call TRBD2 (6 bases). The V end lost 0 bases, the J end lost 7 bases, and 19 bases lay between the germline ends. This CDR3 has 16 residues. Germline V gene lookup returns CDR1 MGHDK and CDR2 SYGVNS. The DNA of the CDR3 is TGTGCCAGCAGTGAATACGGGGGAGGCCCTCTTGGTGAGCAGTACTTC. Encoded protein: CASSEYGGGPLGEQYF.

There are many counts of this clonotype. The chain has TRBV7-2 and TRBJ1-2; the match to TRBD1 covers 7 bases. The V and J ends lost 5 bases and 4 bases, in that order; junction bases with no gene match: 10. There are 15 residues in the CDR3. The germline CDR1 and CDR2 sequences are SGHTA and FQGNSA. The CDR3 DNA sequence: TGTGCCAGCAGCCCCGGTGAAGGGGGCGTCTATGGCTACACCTTC. Its translation: CASSPGEGGVYGYTF.

This clonotype was counted once. This sequence joins TRBV5-1 and TRBJ1-3; tentative D call: TRBD1 (6 bases). The V gene lost 0 bases and the J gene lost 3 bases, with 10 bases spanning the gap. The CDR3 contains 15 residues. Germline V gives CDR1 SGHRS, CDR2 YFSETQ. CDR3 amino acids: CASSLEQGSGNTIYF. For the CDR3, the DNA is TGCGCCAGCAGCTTGGAACAGGGAAGTGGAAACACCATATATTTT.

The chain carries TRBV7-2 and TRBJ2-6; TRBD2 is a possible D gene (5 bases). The V gene lost 2 bases and the J gene lost 0 bases, with 8 bases spanning the gap. Germline assignment: CDR1 SGHTA and CDR2 FQGNSA. The CDR3 runs 16 residues. CDR3: CASSLTRDSGANVLTF. The CDR3 bases are TGTGCCAGCAGCTTAACCCGGGACTCTGGGGCCAACGTCCTGACTTTC.

The genes are TRBV30 and TRBJ1-5; possibly TRBD1 for D (5 bases). The CDR3 runs 12 residues. Germline V gene sequence: CDR1 GTSNPN, CDR2 SVGIG (reference sequence). Trimming took off 1 base at V and 5 bases at J, with 6 bases between the two ends. CDR3 in DNA: TGTGCCTGGAGTGCGGGGGATCAGCCCCAGCATTTT. Translated, it gives CAWSAGDQPQHF.

This clonotype was picked up many times. The rearrangement uses TRBV2 and TRBJ2-7; 9 positions agree with TRBD1. Germline V lookup: CDR1 SNHLY, CDR2 FYNNEI. The CDR3 covers 14 residues. V dropped 6 bases and J dropped 0; count of bases not matched to a gene: 3. The CDR3 spells CASSGQGSSYEQYF. The CDR3 DNA follows: TGTGCCAGCAGCGGACAGGGGAGCTCCTACGAGCAGTACTTC.

The genes are TRBV9 and TRBJ2-2; D gene ambiguous. CDR3 length equals 11 residues. The germline gives CDR1 SGDLS, CDR2 YYNGEE. V lost 0 bases, J lost 10 bases, and 4 bases lay in between. The CDR3 spells CASSVGMELFF. CDR3 nucleotides: TGTGCCAGCAGCGTAGGGATGGAGCTGTTTTTT. Full variable domain (missing parts from reference TRBV9 and TRBJ2-2): DSGVTQTPKHLITATGQRVTLRCSPRSGDLSVYWYQQSLDQGLQFLIQYYNGEERAKGNILERFSAQQFPDLHSELNLSSLELGDSALYFCASSVGMELFFGEGSRLTVL.

This rearrangement joins TRBV12-3 or TRBV12-4 to TRBJ1-1; D uncertain. The CDR3 has 14 amino acids. V was pared by 5 bases and J by 2 bases, with 12 bases between. Written as DNA, the CDR3 is TGTGCCAGCAGTGATGTCCCAGGAAACACTGAAGCTTTCTTT. Translated, it gives CASSDVPGNTEAFF.

This clonotype was observed a handful of times. The chain is built from TRBV24-1 and TRBJ2-3; D gene ambiguous. Germline V gene sequence: CDR1 KGHDR, CDR2 SFDVKD. The CDR3 is made up of 15 amino acids. The V and J ends lost 4 bases and 2 bases respectively, with 12 bases between them. In nucleotides, the CDR3 is TGTGCCACCAGTGACCCCGGACGGGCCACAGATACGCAGTATTTT. Translating it yields CATSDPGRATDTQYF.

This chain links TRBV4-2 with TRBJ2-6; the D is unclear. Germline V gene sequence: CDR1 LGHNA, CDR2 YNFKEQ. The CDR3 contains 15 residues. The germline V and J ends were trimmed by 2 bases and 0 bases, with 5 bases remaining between them. The CDR3 reads CASSQTDSGANVLTF. The CDR3 DNA reads TGTGCCAGCAGCCAAACAGACTCTGGGGCCAACGTCCTGACTTTC.

This clonotype was seen a few times. CDR3 protein: CASRTHRGIYNEQFF. CDR3 in DNA: TGTGCCAGCAGAACTCACAGGGGAATATACAATGAGCAGTTCTTC. V is TRBV7-9 and J is TRBJ2-5; 7 bases are a match to TRBD1. The DNA end lines up better with TRBJ2-1; the J call may be wrong. CDR3 size: 15 residues. CDR1 is SEHNR and CDR2 is FQNEAQ in the germline V gene (reference sequence).

Remarks on this clonotype: A much larger clone sits a single nucleotide away, making a read error possible. This chain's CDR3 is CASRTPSARGEGTQYF. DNA of the CDR3: TGTGCCAGCAGGACCCCTTCAGCGAGGGGAGAAGGGACCCAGTACTTC. This chain links TRBV2 with TRBJ2-5, with D possibly being TRBD1 or TRBD2 (5 bases each). The CDR3 contains 16 residues. Trimming pared 6 bases from V and 7 bases from J, leaving 24 bases between. Germline lookup yields CDR1 SNHLY and CDR2 FYNNEI.

This clonotype has more than one count but fewer than ten. J is TRBJ1-3 and V is TRBV29-1, with D tentatively TRBD1 (5 bases). The V end was cut by 4 bases, the J end by 2 bases, with 9 bases between. Germline lookup yields CDR1 SQVTM and CDR2 ANQGSEA. This CDR3 is 13 amino acids long. CDR3 coding DNA: TGCAGCGTTGGGGGCCTAGCTGGAAACACCATATATTTT. Translating gives CSVGGLAGNTIYF.

This clonotype was recorded at least ten times. This sequence joins TRBV5-1 and TRBJ2-7; D gene uncertain. CDR1 is SGHRS, CDR2 YFSETQ, per germline. The CDR3 is 19 amino acids. Trimming cost V 1 base and J 3 bases, with 26 bases left between them. CDR3 in amino acids: CASSLTSHHSDVEYYEQYF. The CDR3 DNA reads as TGCGCCAGCAGCTTGACTTCTCACCACTCAGACGTGGAATACTACGAGCAGTACTTC.

Ten or more counts support this clonotype. The genes are TRBV5-6 and TRBJ2-5; tentatively, D is TRBD2 (6 bases). Germline CDR1 is SGHDT and CDR2 is YYEEEE. V gave up 2 bases and J gave up 5 bases, with 19 bases separating them. This CDR3 has 16 amino acids. DNA for the CDR3: TGTGCCAGCAGCTTACCACGGGGGTGGCAAAAGGAGACCCAGTACTTC. Residues: CASSLPRGWQKETQYF.

In the case of this clonotype: The missing conserved phenylalanine or tryptophan at the end of this CDR3 makes a read error likely. The genes are TRBV7-2 and TRBJ2-7, with 8 nucleotides matching TRBD2. J lost 7 bases, V lost 5 bases, and 4 bases had no gene match. Germline CDR1 and CDR2: SGHTA and FQGNSA. The CDR3 covers 12 residues. The CDR3 DNA follows: TGTGCCAGCAGCCAACGGGAGGGGGAGCAGTACCTC. It encodes CASSQREGEQYL.

This rearrangement joins TRBV24-1 to TRBJ2-7, with 7 bases identical to TRBD2. V shed 8 bases and J 7 bases; nucleotides not matched to a gene: 7. The CDR3 spans 12 residues. The germline gives CDR1 KGHDR, CDR2 SFDVKD. Written as DNA, the CDR3 is TGTGCCACCATGGGAGGGAGCAATGAGCAGTACTTC. It is translated as CATMGGSNEQYF.

Comments on this clonotype: Mismatch with germline at one junction end may stem from a read error. The chain carries TRBV7-9 and TRBJ2-3; D ambiguous. The CDR3 runs 14 residues. Germline V gene sequence: CDR1 SEHNR, CDR2 FQNEAQ (reference sequence). DNA of the CDR3: TGCGCCAGCAGCCAAGTGGTTGCGACAGATACGCAGTATTTT. This codes for CASSQVVATDTQYF.

This clonotype was observed many times. The rearrangement links TRBV6-5 to TRBJ1-6; 7 bases agree with TRBD1. Per the germline V gene, CDR1 is MNHEY and CDR2 is SVGAGI. This CDR3 has 14 residues. V shed 6 bases and J 10 bases; nucleotides not matched to a gene: 9. The CDR3 bases are TGTGCCAGCAGCAGACAGGGCGGAGACTCACCCCTCCACTTT. Its protein product is CASSRQGGDSPLHF.

This rearrangement joins TRBV10-3 to TRBJ1-1; 9 bases fit TRBD1. Germline assignment: CDR1 ENHRY and CDR2 SYGVKD. With 3 bases clipped from V and 0 bases from J, the junction kept 17 bases outside the gene matches. The CDR3 contains 20 residues. The CDR3, as DNA: TGTGCCATCAGTGACGTTGGAGTTTGGACAGGGGTCGCCATGAACACTGAAGCTTTCTTT. It codes for CAISDVGVWTGVAMNTEAFF.